These 15 T cell receptor beta chains share one sample of origin, sequenced in a study of T-cell memory formation after mild COVID-19 (dated by TCRdb to 2020 to 2023). Preparation of the library involved 5' RACE. The sequencer was an Illumina NovaSeq 6000. The public reads were quality trimmed at Q25 with fastp and then assembled into clones with MiXCR by TCRdb, keeping productive beta chains. Every CDR3 protein is listed once, alongside the most common genes and DNA of its rows. The sample includes 550,000 to 600,000 distinct CDR3 sequences, with about 20% observed a single time. Of the sample, under 8.5% is held by the ten largest clones. Sequences were obtained from PBMCs or a T cell subset sorted from them (not recorded which). The receptors were sampled from an adult woman who had mild COVID-19 (a few samples of this study predate the infection). The sample titles of this study are shuffled in the database, so cell type and time point are left out; the donor was told from shared clones.

This clonotype was detected only a few times. V usage is TRBV9 and J usage is TRBJ2-1; 8 nucleotides align to TRBD2. Germline lookup yields CDR1 SGDLS and CDR2 YYNGEE. The CDR3 is 17 amino acids. V was pared by 0 bases and J by 6 bases, with 11 bases of the junction left unmatched. The CDR3 nucleotides are TGTGCCAGCAGCGTAGGGGGACCAGCGCGGGGGGCCAATGAGCAGTTCTTC. This gives the protein CASSVGGPARGANEQFF.

This clonotype showed up just a few times. The chain uses TRBV6-1 and TRBJ2-3; TRBD2 matches 14 bases. There are 17 residues in the CDR3. The junction had 5 bases not matched to a gene; V was cut back by 6 bases and J by 0 bases. CDR1 and CDR2 (germline): MNHNS, SASEGT. The CDR3 DNA reads TGTGCCAGCAGCTGGACTAGCGGGGGGTTTAGCACAGATACGCAGTATTTT. Protein sequence: CASSWTSGGFSTDTQYF.

This chain uses TRBV7-2 with TRBJ2-1, with 7 nucleotides matching TRBD1. Germline V gene data show CDR1 as SGHTA and CDR2 as FQGNSA. CDR3 length equals 14 residues. The V segment lost 3 bases and the J segment 7 bases; nucleotides outside the gene matches: 6. The CDR3, as DNA: TGTGCCAGCAGCTTCAGGGGGTGGGGTAATGAGCAGTTCTTC. Amino acids: CASSFRGWGNEQFF.

This clonotype has just one count. The junction shows a germline mismatch at one end, possibly a read error. The gene calls are TRBV6-1 and TRBJ1-6, with TRBD1 matching over 9 bases. This CDR3 is 18 amino acids long. Germline-derived CDR1 and CDR2 are MNHNS and SASEGT. In nucleotides, the CDR3 is TGTGCCGGCGTCCCGGGACAGGGACCAGTCTCCTATAACTCACCCCTCCACTTT. Translated, it gives CAGVPGQGPVSYNSPLHF.

V and J are TRBV4-2 and TRBJ1-2; no clear D. CDR3 length: 15 residues. Germline loops: CDR1 LGHNA, CDR2 YNFKEQ. V was trimmed by 0 bases and J by 8 bases, leaving 16 bases between them. The DNA of the CDR3 is TGTGCCAGCAGCCAAGATCCTGCGATCGGTCGGGGCTACACCTTC. Protein product: CASSQDPAIGRGYTF.

This clonotype was seen only a few times. The V call is TRBV4-2, the J call TRBJ1-4, with D perhaps TRBD1 (5 bases). In germline, CDR1 is LGHNA, CDR2 YNFKEQ. The CDR3 has 14 amino acids. The V end lost 1 base, the J end lost 7 bases, and 10 bases lay between the germline ends. The CDR3: CASSQGQGVEKLFF. CDR3 nucleotides: TGTGCCAGCAGCCAAGGGCAGGGTGTTGAAAAACTGTTTTTT.

This chain joins TRBV29-1 and TRBJ2-7, with 9 nucleotides matching TRBD1. Germline CDR1 and CDR2: SQVTM and ANQGSEA. There are 16 residues in the CDR3. The J segment lost 1 base and the V segment lost 1 base, leaving 8 bases of the junction unmatched. The CDR3 nucleotides read TGCAGCGTTGAAGGGTTTCTCGGACAGGGGTCCTACGAGCAGTACTTC. This encodes CSVEGFLGQGSYEQYF.

This rearrangement joins TRBV3-1 to TRBJ2-3; D might be TRBD1 or TRBD2, each matching 7 bases. The CDR3 totals 19 residues. Trimming stripped 5 bases from V and 2 bases from J, with 26 bases between. Germline CDR1 reads LGHDT; CDR2 reads YNNKEL (reference sequence). The CDR3 spells CASSSLGISGGGNTDTQYF. As DNA, the CDR3 is TGTGCCAGCAGCTCCCTCGGGATTTCAGGGGGGGGCAACACAGATACGCAGTATTTT.

This clonotype was counted between two and nine times. This chain links TRBV14 with TRBJ2-1; 7 nucleotides align to TRBD2. The CDR3 length is 14 residues. From germline, CDR1 is SGHDN and CDR2 FVKESK. With V trimmed by 3 bases and J by 9 bases, 8 bases remained unmatched. CDR3 sequence reads: CASSHLSREGEQFF. In DNA form, the CDR3 reads TGTGCCAGCAGCCACCTTTCCAGGGAGGGTGAGCAGTTCTTC.

This clonotype showed up just a few times. The CDR3 DNA reads TGTGCCACCAGTGATTATTTAGCGGAGAATAACAATGAGCAGTTCTTC. As protein: CATSDYLAENNNEQFF. V is TRBV24-1 and J is TRBJ2-1; a weak D match, TRBD2 (6 bases). The CDR3 extends over 16 amino acids. Germline V gene lookup returns CDR1 KGHDR and CDR2 SFDVKD. The V end was cut by 2 bases, the J end by 5 bases, with 15 bases between.

This clonotype was seen repeatedly, ten times or more. The CDR3: CASSLGPAGGRNEQFF. The CDR3 DNA reads TGTGCCAGCAGCTTAGGTCCAGCGGGGGGCCGCAATGAGCAGTTCTTC. J is TRBJ2-1 and V is TRBV7-8; 9 nucleotides agree with TRBD2. V shed 1 base, J shed 6 bases, and the junction held 7 bases outside the gene matches. CDR3 length: 16 residues. Germline CDR1 SGHVS, CDR2 FQNEAQ.

The chain recombines TRBV5-6 with TRBJ2-7, with 10 nucleotides matching TRBD1. The CDR3 covers 14 residues. Per the germline V gene, CDR1 is SGHDT and CDR2 is YYEEEE. The ends lost 3 bases at V and 5 bases at J; junction bases unmatched: 5. Written as DNA, the CDR3 is TGTGCCAGCAGCTCCGGGACAGGGGTACACGAGCAGTACTTC. Its translation is CASSSGTGVHEQYF.

This clonotype appeared a few times. The chain uses TRBV20-1 and TRBJ2-1; TRBD2 matches 8 bases. V was clipped by 1 base and J by 6 bases; unmatched bases: 11. Germline CDR1 DFQATT, CDR2 SNEGSKA (reference sequence). There are 16 residues in the CDR3. CDR3 nucleotides: TGCAGTGCTAGAGCAGCGGAAGCGGGAGCGATCAATGAGCAGTTCTTC. Protein: CSARAAEAGAINEQFF.

The gene calls are TRBV20-1 and TRBJ2-5; 7 nucleotides agree with TRBD2. The CDR3 runs 16 residues. Germline assignment: CDR1 DFQATT and CDR2 SNEGSKA (reference sequence). V trimming: 0 bases; J trimming: 5 bases; junction bases outside the gene matches: 12. This CDR3 reads CSARDPNRGGGETQYF. The CDR3 bases are TGCAGTGCTAGAGATCCCAATAGGGGCGGGGGTGAGACCCAGTACTTC.

This clonotype was counted a few times. This chain uses TRBV6-2 or TRBV6-3 with TRBJ2-7, with a tentative D call TRBD1 (5 bases). Trimming left V 6 bases short and J 0 bases short, with 21 bases between. The germline gives CDR1 MNHEY, CDR2 SVGEGT. The CDR3 totals 17 residues. The CDR3 loop reads CASSRSPSGHISYEQYF. CDR3 nucleotides: TGTGCCAGCAGCCGTTCCCCGTCAGGACATATCTCCTACGAGCAGTACTTC.